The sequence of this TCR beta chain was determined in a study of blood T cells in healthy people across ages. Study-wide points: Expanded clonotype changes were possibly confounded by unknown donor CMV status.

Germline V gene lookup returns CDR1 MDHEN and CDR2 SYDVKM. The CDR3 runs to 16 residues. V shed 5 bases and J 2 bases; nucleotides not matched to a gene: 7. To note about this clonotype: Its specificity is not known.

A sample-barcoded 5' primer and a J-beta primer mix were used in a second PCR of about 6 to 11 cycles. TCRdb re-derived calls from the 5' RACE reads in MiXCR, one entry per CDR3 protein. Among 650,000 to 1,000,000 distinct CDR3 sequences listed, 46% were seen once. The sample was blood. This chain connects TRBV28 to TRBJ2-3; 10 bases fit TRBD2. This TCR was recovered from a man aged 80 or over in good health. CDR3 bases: TGTGCCAGCAGTCGTCCCACTAGCGGGACCACAGATACGCAGTATTTT. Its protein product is CASSRPTSGTTDTQYF. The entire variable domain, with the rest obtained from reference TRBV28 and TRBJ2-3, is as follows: DVKVTQSSRYLVKRTGEKVFLECVQDMDHENMFWYRQDPGLGLRLIYFSYDVKMKEKGDIPEGYSVSREKKERFSLILESASTNQTSMYLCASSRPTSGTTDTQYFGPGTRLTVL.